Below, 10 T cell receptor beta chains from the same sample are listed, as sequenced in a study of blood T cell repertoires in COVID-19. Profiling relied on immunoSEQ multiplex PCR, and the TCRdb table lists in-frame clones only, not all of them. The table includes some 190,000 clones, 70% to 90% detected once. The sequencing sample was made of peripheral blood. Receptor source: a human donor in a cohort sampled during active COVID-19.

This CDR3 is CASSLGGGNEQFF. DNA for the CDR3: TGTGCCAGCAGCTTAGGAGGGGGCAATGAGCAGTTCTTC. The J gene is TRBJ2-1, the V gene TRBV7-8, with D possibly being TRBD1 (6 bases). This CDR3 has 13 residues. Germline V lookup: CDR1 SGHVS, CDR2 FQNEAQ. V was shortened by 1 base and J by 6 bases, with 7 bases between the two germline ends.

The chain employs TRBV10-3 and TRBJ2-5; TRBD1 matches at 10 bases. CDR1 is ENHRY, CDR2 SYGVKD, per germline. After removal of 4 bases from V and 5 bases from J, the junction contained 7 bases not matched to a gene. The CDR3 runs to 15 residues. CDR3 residues: CAISGTGTGVETQYF. The CDR3 DNA is TGTGCCATCAGTGGCACTGGGACAGGGGTCGAGACCCAGTACTTC.

V gene TRBV19 combines with J gene TRBJ2-2; 7 nucleotides line up with TRBD2. J lost 6 bases, V lost 5 bases, and 9 bases had no gene match. The germline V gene encodes CDR1 LNHDA and CDR2 SQIVND (reference sequence). This CDR3 is 15 amino acids long. CDR3: CASSLRDYGAGELFF. As DNA, the CDR3 is TGTGCCAGTAGTCTCCGGGACTATGGTGCCGGGGAGCTGTTTTTT.

J is TRBJ2-1 and V is TRBV12-5; 8 bases are shared with TRBD2. Trimming removed 3 bases from V and 8 bases from J; junction bases left unmatched: 6. Germline V lookup: CDR1 LGHNT, CDR2 FRNRAP. The CDR3 loop spans 14 amino acids. CDR3: CASGLPGLVHEQFF. CDR3 in DNA: TGTGCTAGTGGTTTACCGGGACTAGTCCATGAGCAGTTCTTC.

The chain carries TRBV5-1 and TRBJ2-3, with a tentative D call TRBD1 (5 bases). Germline CDR1 is SGHRS and CDR2 is YFSETQ. The length of the CDR3 is 14 residues. The V and J ends lost 0 bases and 3 bases respectively, with 8 bases between them. The CDR3, as DNA: TGCGCCAGCAGCTTGGCTCAGGGAACAGATACGCAGTATTTT. Amino acids: CASSLAQGTDTQYF.

About this clone itself: The same CDR3 is also encoded by other DNA sequences in this sample. The chain carries TRBV15 and TRBJ1-1; D is possibly TRBD1 (5 bases). V was clipped by 2 bases and J by 1 base, with 5 bases between them. CDR1 is LNHNV and CDR2 is YYDKDF in the germline V gene (reference sequence). This CDR3 has 13 amino acids. The CDR3 DNA reads TGTGCCACCAGCAGAACAGGGAACACTGAAGCTTTCTTT. It encodes CATSRTGNTEAFF.

This chain uses TRBV7-6 with TRBJ2-1, with 7 bases matching TRBD1. J was trimmed by 5 bases and V by 3 bases; bases with no gene match: 10. Per germline, CDR1 SGHVS and CDR2 FNYEAQ. This CDR3 has 16 amino acids. The CDR3 is CASSFGRGQADNEQFF. CDR3 in DNA: TGTGCCAGCAGCTTCGGGCGCGGACAGGCCGACAATGAGCAGTTCTTC.

In DNA, the CDR3 is TGTGCCAGCAGCTTAGGGACAGCCACAGATACGCAGTATTTT. Amino acids: CASSLGTATDTQYF. The chain joins TRBV5-5 to TRBJ2-3; 7 nucleotides line up with TRBD1. The germline gives CDR1 SGHKS, CDR2 YYEKEE (reference sequence). V shed 2 bases, J shed 2 bases, and the junction held 2 bases outside the gene matches. The CDR3 has 14 residues. Complete variable domain (other parts from reference TRBV5-5 and TRBJ2-3): DAGVTQSPTHLIKTRGQQVTLRCSPISGHKSVSWYQQVLGQGPQFIFQYYEKEERGRGNFPDRFSARQFPNYSSELNVNALLLGDSALYLCASSLGTATDTQYFGPGTRLTVL.

V is TRBV27 and J is TRBJ2-1; 9 bases map to TRBD1. There are 18 residues in the CDR3. Germline V gene sequence: CDR1 MNHEY, CDR2 SMNVEV (reference sequence). The V and J ends lost 5 bases and 0 bases, in that order; junction bases with no gene match: 11. Here the CDR3 DNA reads TGTGCCAGCAGTGTACAGGGGGCTGGGCTAAGCTCCTACAATGAGCAGTTCTTC. Protein: CASSVQGAGLSSYNEQFF.

The CDR3 sequence: CASSSDSTGTDTQYF. CDR3 DNA: TGTGCCAGCAGCTCCGACTCCACGGGCACAGATACGCAGTATTTT. The V and J genes are TRBV5-4 and TRBJ2-3; unclear D gene. There are 15 residues in the CDR3. The V gene lost 3 bases and the J gene lost 1 base, with 12 bases spanning the gap. CDR1 and CDR2 from the germline V gene are SGHNT and YYREEE (reference sequence).